This is a list of T cell receptor beta chains from one sample in a study of shared clonotypes between healthy human individuals. Assay: immunoSEQ multiplex PCR; the TCRdb copy retains only in-frame clones and omits some. Of roughly 2.1 million clones in the sample, 90% to 95% were seen once. Material: naive CD8+ T cells from PBMCs. These receptors all come from a young man in good health. Some clones in this sample may be carry-over from other donors' samples. Both conserved end residues are trimmed from each CDR3.

V: TRBV13; J: TRBJ1-1; CDR3: ASSLPRLGTEAF
V: TRBV6-5; J: TRBJ2-5; CDR3: ASSWETGMAETQY
V: TRBV7-8; J: TRBJ2-7; CDR3: ASSLSGRSSYEQY
V: TRBV5-6; J: TRBJ2-7; CDR3: ASSFGGTYEQY
V: TRBV21-1; J: TRBJ1-1; CDR3: ASSKPGTGGSCNTEAF
V: TRBV28; J: TRBJ2-3; CDR3: ASHKGARTDTQY
V: TRBV28; J: TRBJ2-7; CDR3: ASSLTREGTYEQY
V: TRBV28; J: TRBJ2-7; CDR3: ASSFRRAGEISYEQY
V: TRBV4-2; J: TRBJ2-5; CDR3: ASSQELADQETQY
V: TRBV9; J: TRBJ1-2; CDR3: ASSVGGSDYGYT
V: TRBV14; J: TRBJ1-1; CDR3: ASSQPRDGGTEAF
V: TRBV7-9; J: TRBJ2-7; CDR3: ASSLDRPKSYEQY
V: TRBV28; J: TRBJ2-1; CDR3: ASTQTGGGNEQF
V: TRBV4-3; J: TRBJ2-1; CDR3: ASGPGQGNEQF
V: TRBV27; J: TRBJ1-5; CDR3: ASRRDSNQPQH
V: TRBV28; J: TRBJ1-1; CDR3: ASSFQQSMNTEAF
V: TRBV6-6; J: TRBJ2-7; CDR3: ASSYSLEQY
V: TRBV30; J: TRBJ2-3; CDR3: AWNTLLAGAPDTQY
V: TRBV29-1; J: TRBJ2-1; CDR3: SAWTEGEQF
V: TRBV4-1; J: TRBJ1-1; CDR3: ASSEDRGNTEAF
V: TRBV19; J: TRBJ1-1; CDR3: ASSIGTGSEAF
V: TRBV27; J: TRBJ2-2; CDR3: ASSLGRVTGELF
V: TRBV28; J: TRBJ1-2; CDR3: ASSFQGNRYGYT
V: TRBV7-3; J: TRBJ2-5; CDR3: ASSFGTGPAETQY
V: TRBV4-3; J: TRBJ2-7; CDR3: ASSQDRLGGSIYEQY
V: TRBV4-3; J: TRBJ2-3; CDR3: ASSQRTWGSTDTQY
V: TRBV29-1; J: TRBJ1-1; CDR3: SGGDSSAF
V: TRBV7-2; J: TRBJ1-2; CDR3: ASSPTAYYGYT